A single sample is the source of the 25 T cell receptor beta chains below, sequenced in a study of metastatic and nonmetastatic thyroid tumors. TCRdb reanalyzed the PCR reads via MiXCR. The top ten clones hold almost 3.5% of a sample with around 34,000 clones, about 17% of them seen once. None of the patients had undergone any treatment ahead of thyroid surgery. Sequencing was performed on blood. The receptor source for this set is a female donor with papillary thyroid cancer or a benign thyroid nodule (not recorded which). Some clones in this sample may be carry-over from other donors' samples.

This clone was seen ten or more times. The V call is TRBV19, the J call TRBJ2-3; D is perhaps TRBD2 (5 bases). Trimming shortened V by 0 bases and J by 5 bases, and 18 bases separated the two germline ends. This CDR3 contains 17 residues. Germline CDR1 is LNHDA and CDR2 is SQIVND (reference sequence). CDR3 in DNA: TGTGCCAGTAGTATAGATGGAGGCCAAACCCTCTTAGATACGCAGTATTTT. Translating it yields CASSIDGGQTLLDTQYF. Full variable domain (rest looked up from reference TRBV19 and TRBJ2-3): DGGITQSPKYLFRKEGQNVTLSCEQNLNHDAMYWYRQDPGQGLRLIYYSQIVNDFQKGDIAEGYSVSREKKESFPLTVTSAQKNPTAFYLCASSIDGGQTLLDTQYFGPGTRLTVL.

CDR3 bases: TGCGCCAGCAGCTCTGCAGGGGGGACGCCAGCCTACAATGAGCAGTTCTTC. Amino acids: CASSSAGGTPAYNEQFF. The J gene is TRBJ2-1, the V gene TRBV5-1; possibly TRBD1 for D (7 bases). This CDR3 is built from 17 residues. CDR1 is SGHRS, CDR2 YFSETQ, per germline. V lost 3 bases to trimming and J lost 2 bases, with 18 bases between them.

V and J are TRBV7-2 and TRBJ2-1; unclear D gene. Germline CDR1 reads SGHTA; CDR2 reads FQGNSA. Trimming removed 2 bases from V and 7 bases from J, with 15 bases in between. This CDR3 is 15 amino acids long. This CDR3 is CASSLSLSTQNEQFF. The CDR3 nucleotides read TGTGCCAGCAGCTTAAGCCTATCTACGCAAAATGAGCAGTTCTTC.

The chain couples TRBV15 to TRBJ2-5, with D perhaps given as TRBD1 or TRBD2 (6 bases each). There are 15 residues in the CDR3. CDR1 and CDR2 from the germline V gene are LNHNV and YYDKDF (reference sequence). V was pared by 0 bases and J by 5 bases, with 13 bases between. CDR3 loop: CATSRDLRGGETQYF. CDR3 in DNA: TGTGCCACCAGCAGAGATCTTAGAGGGGGGGAGACCCAGTACTTC.

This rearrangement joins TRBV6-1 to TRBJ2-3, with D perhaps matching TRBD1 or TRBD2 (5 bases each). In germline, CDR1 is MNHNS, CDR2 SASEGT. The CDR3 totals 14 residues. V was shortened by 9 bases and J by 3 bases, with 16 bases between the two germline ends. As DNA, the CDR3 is TGTGCCAGTTCTTATACGGGGCTTACAGATACGCAGTATTTT. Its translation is CASSYTGLTDTQYF.

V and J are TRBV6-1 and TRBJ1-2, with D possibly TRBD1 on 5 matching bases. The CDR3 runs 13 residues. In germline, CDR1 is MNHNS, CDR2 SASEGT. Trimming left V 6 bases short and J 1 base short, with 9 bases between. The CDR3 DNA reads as TGTGCCAGCAGGCAGGGTTTTAACTATGGCTACACCTTC. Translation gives CASRQGFNYGYTF.

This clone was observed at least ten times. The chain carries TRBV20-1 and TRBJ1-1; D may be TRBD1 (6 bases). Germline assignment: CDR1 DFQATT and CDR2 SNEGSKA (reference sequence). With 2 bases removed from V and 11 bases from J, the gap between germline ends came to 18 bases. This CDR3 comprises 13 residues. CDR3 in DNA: TGCAGTGCTAGACCGCAGGGGAGAGCGGGGGCTTTCTTT. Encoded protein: CSARPQGRAGAFF.

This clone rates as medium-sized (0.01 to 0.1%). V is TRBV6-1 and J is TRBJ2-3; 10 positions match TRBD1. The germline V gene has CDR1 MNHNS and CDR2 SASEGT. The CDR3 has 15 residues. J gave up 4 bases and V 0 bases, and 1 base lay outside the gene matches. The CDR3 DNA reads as TGTGCCAGCAGTGAAGCGACAGGGGGCGCAGATACGCAGTATTTT. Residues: CASSEATGGADTQYF.

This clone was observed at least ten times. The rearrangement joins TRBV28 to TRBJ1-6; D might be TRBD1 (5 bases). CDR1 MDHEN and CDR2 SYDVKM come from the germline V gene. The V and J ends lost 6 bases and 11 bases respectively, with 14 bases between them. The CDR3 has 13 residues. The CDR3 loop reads CASSMGGGTPLHF. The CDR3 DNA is TGTGCCAGCAGCATGGGGGGTGGTACACCCCTCCACTTT.

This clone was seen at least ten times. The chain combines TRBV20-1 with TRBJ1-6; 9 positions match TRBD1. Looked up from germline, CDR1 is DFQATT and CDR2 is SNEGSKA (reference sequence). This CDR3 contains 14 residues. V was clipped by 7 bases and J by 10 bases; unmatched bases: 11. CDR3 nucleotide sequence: TGCAGTGGGAATACCGGGACAGGGAAGTCACCCCTCCACTTT. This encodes CSGNTGTGKSPLHF.

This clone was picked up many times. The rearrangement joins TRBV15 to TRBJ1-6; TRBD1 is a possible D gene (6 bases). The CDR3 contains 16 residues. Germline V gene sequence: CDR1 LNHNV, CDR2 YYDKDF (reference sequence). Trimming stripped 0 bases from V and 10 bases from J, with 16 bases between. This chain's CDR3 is CATSRDGAGEHSPLHF. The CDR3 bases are TGTGCCACCAGCAGAGATGGGGCAGGGGAACACTCACCCCTCCACTTT.

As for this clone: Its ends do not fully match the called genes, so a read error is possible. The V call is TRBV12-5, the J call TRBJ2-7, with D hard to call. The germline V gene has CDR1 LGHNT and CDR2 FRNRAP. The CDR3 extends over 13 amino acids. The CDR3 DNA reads TGTGCTAGTGGTTTTTGGGTTTTTTCCGAGCATTACTTC. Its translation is CASGFWVFSEHYF.

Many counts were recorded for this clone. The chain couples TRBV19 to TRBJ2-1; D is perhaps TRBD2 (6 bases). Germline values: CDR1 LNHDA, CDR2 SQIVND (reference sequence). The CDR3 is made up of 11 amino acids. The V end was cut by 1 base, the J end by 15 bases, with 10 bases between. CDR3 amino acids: CASSIAGVAFF. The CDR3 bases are TGTGCCAGTAGTATAGCGGGAGTCGCGTTCTTC.

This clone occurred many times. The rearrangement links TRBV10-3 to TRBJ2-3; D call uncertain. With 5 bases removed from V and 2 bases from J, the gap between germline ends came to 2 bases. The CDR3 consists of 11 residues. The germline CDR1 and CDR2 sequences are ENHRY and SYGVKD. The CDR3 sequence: CAISNTDTQYF. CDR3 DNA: TGTGCCATCAGTAACACAGATACGCAGTATTTT.

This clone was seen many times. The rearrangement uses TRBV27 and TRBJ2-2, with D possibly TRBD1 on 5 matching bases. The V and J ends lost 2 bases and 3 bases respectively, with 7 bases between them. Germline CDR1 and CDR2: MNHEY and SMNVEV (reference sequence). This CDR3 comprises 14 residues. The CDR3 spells CASSLKGYTGELFF. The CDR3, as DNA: TGTGCCAGCAGTTTAAAGGGGTACACCGGGGAGCTGTTTTTT.

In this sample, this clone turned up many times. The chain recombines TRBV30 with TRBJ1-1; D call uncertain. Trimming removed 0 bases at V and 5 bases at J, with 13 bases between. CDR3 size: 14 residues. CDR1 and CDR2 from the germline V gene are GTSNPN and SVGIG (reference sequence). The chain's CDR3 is CAWSVTFPGTEAFF. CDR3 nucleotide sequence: TGTGCCTGGAGTGTAACGTTCCCTGGGACTGAAGCTTTCTTT. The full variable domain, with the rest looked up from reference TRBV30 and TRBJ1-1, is SQTIHQWPATLVQPVGSPLSLECTVEGTSNPNLYWYRQAAGRGLQLLFYSVGIGQISSEVPQNLSASRPQDRQFILSSKKLLLSDSGFYLCAWSVTFPGTEAFFGQGTRLTVV.

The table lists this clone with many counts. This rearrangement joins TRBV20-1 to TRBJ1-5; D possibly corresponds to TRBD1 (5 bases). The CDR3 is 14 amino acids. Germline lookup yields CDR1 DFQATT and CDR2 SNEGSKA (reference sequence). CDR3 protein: CATHRSYSNQPQHF. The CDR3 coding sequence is TGCGCAACTCACAGGTCCTATAGCAATCAGCCCCAGCATTTT.

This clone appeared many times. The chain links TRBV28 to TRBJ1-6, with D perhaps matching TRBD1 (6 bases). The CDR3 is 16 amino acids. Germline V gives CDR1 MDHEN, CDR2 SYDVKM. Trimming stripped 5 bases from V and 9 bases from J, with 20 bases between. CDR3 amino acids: CASSRPGGGKISPLHF. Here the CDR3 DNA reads TGTGCCAGCAGTCGACCGGGAGGGGGGAAGATTTCACCCCTCCACTTT.

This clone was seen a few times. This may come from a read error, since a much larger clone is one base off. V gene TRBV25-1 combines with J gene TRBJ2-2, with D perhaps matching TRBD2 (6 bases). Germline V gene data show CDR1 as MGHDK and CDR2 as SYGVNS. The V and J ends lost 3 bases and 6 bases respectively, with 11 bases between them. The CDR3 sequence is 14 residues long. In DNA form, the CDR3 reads TGTGCCAGCAGTGACCCCTGGGGGGCCGGGGAGCTGTTTTTT. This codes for CASSDPWGAGELFF.

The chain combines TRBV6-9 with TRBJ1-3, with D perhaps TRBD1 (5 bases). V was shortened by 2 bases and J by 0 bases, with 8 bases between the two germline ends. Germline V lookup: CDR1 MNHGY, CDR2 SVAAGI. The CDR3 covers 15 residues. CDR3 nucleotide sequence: TGTGCCAGCAGTTATATCGGGGGCTCTGGAAACACCATATATTTT. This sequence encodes CASSYIGGSGNTIYF.

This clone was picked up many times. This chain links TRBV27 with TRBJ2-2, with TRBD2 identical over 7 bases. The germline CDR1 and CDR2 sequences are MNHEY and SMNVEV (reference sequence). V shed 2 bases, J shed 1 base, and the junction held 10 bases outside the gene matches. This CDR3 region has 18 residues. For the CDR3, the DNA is TGTGCCAGCAGTTTAACCCCGCGGGGGACCTGGAACACCGGGGAGCTGTTTTTT. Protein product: CASSLTPRGTWNTGELFF.

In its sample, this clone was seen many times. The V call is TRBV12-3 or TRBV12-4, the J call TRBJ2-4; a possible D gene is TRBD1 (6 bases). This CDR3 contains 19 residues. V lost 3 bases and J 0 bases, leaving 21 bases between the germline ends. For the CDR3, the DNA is TGTGCCAGCAGTTTGGGTTACAGGGAACCAAACCCAGCCAAAAACATTCAGTACTTC. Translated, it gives CASSLGYREPNPAKNIQYF.

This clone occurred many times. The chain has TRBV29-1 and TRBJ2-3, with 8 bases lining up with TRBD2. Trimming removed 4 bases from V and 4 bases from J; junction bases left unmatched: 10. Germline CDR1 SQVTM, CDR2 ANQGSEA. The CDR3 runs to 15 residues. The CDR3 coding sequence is TGCAGCGTTGGAGGAATTAGCGGGACCCCAGATACGCAGTATTTT. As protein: CSVGGISGTPDTQYF.

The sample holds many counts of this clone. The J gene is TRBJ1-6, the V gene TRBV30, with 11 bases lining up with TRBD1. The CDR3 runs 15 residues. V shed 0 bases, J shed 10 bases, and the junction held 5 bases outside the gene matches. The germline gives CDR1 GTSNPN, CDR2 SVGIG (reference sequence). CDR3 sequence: CAWSVGGQGESPLHF. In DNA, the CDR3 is TGTGCCTGGAGTGTAGGGGGACAGGGGGAGTCACCCCTCCACTTT.

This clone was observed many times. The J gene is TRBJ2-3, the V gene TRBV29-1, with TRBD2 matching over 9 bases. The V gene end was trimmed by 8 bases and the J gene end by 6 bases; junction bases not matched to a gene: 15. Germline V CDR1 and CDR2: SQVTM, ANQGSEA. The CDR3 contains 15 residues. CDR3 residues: CSHSPLAGKGDTQYF. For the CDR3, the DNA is TGCAGCCATAGCCCCCTAGCGGGGAAGGGGGATACGCAGTATTTT.